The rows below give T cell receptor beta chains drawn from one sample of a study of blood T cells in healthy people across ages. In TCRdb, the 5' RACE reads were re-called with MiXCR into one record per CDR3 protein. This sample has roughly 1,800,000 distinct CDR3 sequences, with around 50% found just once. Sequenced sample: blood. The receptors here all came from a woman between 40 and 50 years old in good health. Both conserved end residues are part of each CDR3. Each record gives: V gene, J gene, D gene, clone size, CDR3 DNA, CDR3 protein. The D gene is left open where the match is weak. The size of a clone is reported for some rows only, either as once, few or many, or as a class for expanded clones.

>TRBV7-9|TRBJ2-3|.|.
TGTGCCTGCAGCTTAGGACAACCCACAGATACGCAGTATTTT
CACSLGQPTDTQYF
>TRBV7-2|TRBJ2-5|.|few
TGTGCCAGCAGCTCAGGGGGGGGTACCCAAGAGACCCAGTACTTC
CASSSGGGTQETQYF
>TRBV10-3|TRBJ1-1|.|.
TGTGCCATCTCACAGGGCATGAACACTGAAGCTTTCTTT
CAISQGMNTEAFF
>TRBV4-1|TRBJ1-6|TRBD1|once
TGCGCCAGCAGCCAAGCGACAGGGTCCTATAATTCACCCCTCCACTTT
CASSQATGSYNSPLHF
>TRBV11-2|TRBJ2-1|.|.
TGTGCCAGCAGCCAGACAGCGGCCTCTGGATATGAGCAGTTCTTC
CASSQTAASGYEQFF
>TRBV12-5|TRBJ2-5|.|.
TGTGCTAGTGGTTCACAGGGATTAGAGACCCAGTACTTC
CASGSQGLETQYF
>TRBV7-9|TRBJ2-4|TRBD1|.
TGTGCCAGCAGCTTACCGGGACAGGGCTACGAGCAGCACTTC
CASSLPGQGYEQHF
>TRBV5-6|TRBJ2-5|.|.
TGTGCCAGCAGCGGTAGATCAGGGACGGAGACCCAGTACTTC
CASSGRSGTETQYF
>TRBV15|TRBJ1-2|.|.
TGTGCCACCAGCCAGGGAGAGCTGGATGGCTACACCTTC
CATSQGELDGYTF
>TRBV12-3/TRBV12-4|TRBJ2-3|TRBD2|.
TGTGCCAGCAGTTTATCCGGGACTAGAGGCACAGATACGCAGTATTTT
CASSLSGTRGTDTQYF
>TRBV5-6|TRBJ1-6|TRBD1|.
TGTGCCAGCAGCGGAAAGGACAGGGCGCGAAATTCACCCCTCCACTTT
CASSGKDRARNSPLHF
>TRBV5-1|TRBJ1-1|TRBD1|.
TGCGCCAGCAGCTTAAGGTCGACAGGGACTCCACTGAACACTGAAGCTTTCTTT
CASSLRSTGTPLNTEAFF
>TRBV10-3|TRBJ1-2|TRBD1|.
TGTGCCATCGGACAGGAAGACTATGGCTACACCTTC
CAIGQEDYGYTF
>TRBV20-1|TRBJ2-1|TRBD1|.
TGCAGTGCTAGACCCCTCGGGCAGGGGGATGACAATGAGCAGTTCTTC
CSARPLGQGDDNEQFF
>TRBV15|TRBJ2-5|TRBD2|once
TGCGCCACCAGCAGTGATAGCGGGGGGGCAGAGACCCAGTACTTC
CATSSDSGGAETQYF
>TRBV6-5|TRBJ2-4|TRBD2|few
TGTGCCAGCAGTTACGCCACCGGGAGGGAAAACATTCAGTACTTC
CASSYATGRENIQYF
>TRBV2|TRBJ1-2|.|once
TGTGCCAGCAGTGACCGCCTGGTTACGGCGTTCGGCTATGGCTACACCTTC
CASSDRLVTAFGYGYTF
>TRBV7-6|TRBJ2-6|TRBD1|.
TGTGCCAGCAGCTCACTTGTCAGGGGGTCTGGGGCCAACGTCCTGACTTTC
CASSSLVRGSGANVLTF
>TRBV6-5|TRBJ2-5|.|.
TGTGCCAGCAGTTACAACGGGGCGGAGACCCAGTACTTC
CASSYNGAETQYF
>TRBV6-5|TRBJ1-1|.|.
TGTGCCAGCAGATACGGGGACACGAACACTGAAGCTTTCTTT
CASRYGDTNTEAFF
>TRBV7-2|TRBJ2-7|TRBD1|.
TGTGCCAGCAGCCCTAGCTACAGGGGGCTAGGCAATGAGCAGTACTTC
CASSPSYRGLGNEQYF
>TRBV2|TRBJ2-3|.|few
TGTGCCAGCATTAAGGAGGGTTTGGTGGTCGATACGCAGTATTTT
CASIKEGLVVDTQYF
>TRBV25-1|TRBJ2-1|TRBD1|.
TGTGCCAGCCGCGGGACAGGCGAAAATGAGCAGTTCTTC
CASRGTGENEQFF
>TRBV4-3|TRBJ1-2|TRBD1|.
TGCGCCAGCAGCCACACAGGGGTATCTAACTATGGCTACACCTTC
CASSHTGVSNYGYTF
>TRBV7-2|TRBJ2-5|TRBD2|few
TGTGCCAGCAGCTTAGCAGTTAGCGGGGTGGAGACCCAGTACTTC
CASSLAVSGVETQYF
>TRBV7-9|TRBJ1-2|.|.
TGTGCCAGCAGCCGGAGCGGGACACTCCACCCCAATGGCTACATCTTC
CASSRSGTLHPNGYIF
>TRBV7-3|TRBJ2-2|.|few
TGTGCCAGCAGCTTAAGCGGGGCGAACACCGGGGAGCTGTTTTTT
CASSLSGANTGELFF
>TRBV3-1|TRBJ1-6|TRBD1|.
TGTGCCAGCAGCCAAGATGCATCCGGGCAGGGGACAGGGAAGGAATTCACCCTCCACTTT
CASSQDASGQGTGKEFTLHF
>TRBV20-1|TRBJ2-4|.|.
TGCAGTGCTAGTTCGGGGCCGCAAAACATTCAGTACTTC
CSASSGPQNIQYF
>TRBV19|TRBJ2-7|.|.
TGTGCCAGTAGTATGGGGCCTTCAGCCCCAGCTAACGAGCAGTACTTC
CASSMGPSAPANEQYF
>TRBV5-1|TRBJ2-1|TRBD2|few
TGCGCCAGCAGCTTCGTTAGCGGGGCGCCTCTCTCCTACAATGAGCAGTTCTTC
CASSFVSGAPLSYNEQFF
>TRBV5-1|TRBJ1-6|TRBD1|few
TGCGCCAGCAGCCGCGAGGGACAGGGAATAAATTCACCCCTCCACTTT
CASSREGQGINSPLHF